This TCR beta chain emerged from a study of regulatory T cells in long-lasting Graves disease. Time point here: persistent/refractory GD, antithyroid drugs over 5 years with positive TRAb. There was RNA extracted from PBMCs, and the TCR library was made from it. All patients originated from an endocrinology department located in Xi'an, China. This CDR3 region has 15 residues. Deletions cut 6 bases from V and 3 bases from J, with 15 bases between. From germline, CDR1 is MDHEN and CDR2 SYDVKM. Study findings and constraints: Persistent Graves' patients showed less TCR diversity than newly diagnosed ones. Patients with persistent disease shared some 2,500 public clonotypes, outpacing the approximately 950 shared by new patients.

For TCR beta, libraries came from iRepertoire HTBI primers and Arm-PCR of CDR3 regions. TCRdb reprocessed the multiplex PCR reads with MiXCR, giving one entry per CDR3 protein. The sample comprises over 450,000 distinct CDR3 sequences, around a fifth of which are singletons, and around 7% rests with the top ten. This clonotype was counted ten times or more. Its antigen is not known. Sequenced here: peripheral blood mononuclear cells (PBMCs), sampled when the disease was refractory, from a patient treated with antithyroid drugs. This clonotype originated in a female donor with Graves disease. The rearrangement links TRBV28 to TRBJ1-5; a weak D match, TRBD1 (5 bases). The CDR3 reads CASSPEWGANQPQHF. The CDR3, as DNA: TGTGCCAGCAGCCCCGAGTGGGGCGCCAATCAGCCCCAGCATTTT.